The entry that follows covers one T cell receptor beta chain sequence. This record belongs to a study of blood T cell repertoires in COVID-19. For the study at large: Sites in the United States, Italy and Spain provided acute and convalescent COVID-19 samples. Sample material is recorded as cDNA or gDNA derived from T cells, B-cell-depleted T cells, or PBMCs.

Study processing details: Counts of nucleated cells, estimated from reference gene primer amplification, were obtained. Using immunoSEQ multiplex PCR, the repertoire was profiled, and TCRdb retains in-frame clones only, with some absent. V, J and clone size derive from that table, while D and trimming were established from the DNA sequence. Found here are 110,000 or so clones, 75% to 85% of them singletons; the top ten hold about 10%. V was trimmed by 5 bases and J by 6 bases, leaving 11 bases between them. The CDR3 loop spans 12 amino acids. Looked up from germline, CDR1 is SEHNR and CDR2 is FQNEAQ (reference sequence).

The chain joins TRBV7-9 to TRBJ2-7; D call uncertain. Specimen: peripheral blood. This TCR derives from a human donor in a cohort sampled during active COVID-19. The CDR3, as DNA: TGTGCCAGCAGCCTTTCCATCGGCGAGCAGTACTTC. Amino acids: CASSLSIGEQYF.